This is a list of T cell receptor beta chains from one sample in a study of blood T cell repertoires in COVID-19. Data came from immunoSEQ multiplex PCR; TCRdb stores just in-frame clones and leaves some out. The sample records some 75,000 clones, approximately 91% being singletons. What was sequenced was peripheral blood. These receptors were obtained from a man aged 65 to 79 with active or convalescent COVID-19. Each CDR3 is given with its conserved first and last residue. The D gene is left open where the match is weak. A row's size may be missing; if present it is once, few, many or a size class.

NA	TRBV4-1	NA	TRBJ2-7	CASSQGSQGAYEQYF	TGCGCCAGCAGCCAAGGTTCTCAGGGCGCCTACGAGCAGTACTTC
NA	TRBV29-1	NA	TRBJ2-2	CSVKLANTGELFF	TGCAGCGTAAAGCTAGCGAACACCGGGGAGCTGTTTTTT
NA	TRBV29-1	NA	TRBJ2-2	CSVEQGGLGELFF	TGCAGCGTTGAACAGGGAGGTTTGGGGGAGCTGTTTTTT
NA	TRBV18	NA	TRBJ2-5	CASSQFGGSRETQYF	TGTGCCAGCTCACAGTTTGGGGGGAGCCGGGAGACCCAGTACTTC
NA	TRBV7-2	NA	TRBJ2-7	CASSPEGGGPYEQYF	TGTGCCAGCAGCCCCGAGGGGGGAGGGCCCTACGAGCAGTACTTC
few	TRBV7-3	TRBD2	TRBJ2-7	CASSSPSKSGGLYEQYF	TGTGCCAGCAGCTCCCCCTCCAAGTCGGGGGGTCTCTACGAGCAGTACTTC
NA	TRBV5-1	TRBD1	TRBJ1-1	CASSQTGNEAFF	TGCGCCAGCAGCCAGACAGGGAATGAAGCTTTCTTT
NA	TRBV7-2	TRBD1	TRBJ2-2	CASSNNRGTGELFF	TGTGCCAGCAGCAACAACAGGGGAACCGGGGAGCTGTTTTTT
few	TRBV15	NA	TRBJ1-6	CATSRDRASPLHF	TGTGCCACCAGCAGAGATCGAGCATCACCCCTCCACTTT
NA	TRBV4-2	TRBD1	TRBJ1-1	CASSLGTGGRRTEAFF	TGTGCCAGCAGCCTCGGGACAGGGGGTAGACGGACTGAAGCTTTCTTT
NA	TRBV19	NA	TRBJ2-5	CASSIPGGFQYF	TGTGCCAGTAGTATCCCAGGCGGGTTCCAGTACTTC
few	TRBV2	TRBD1	TRBJ2-2	CASRQGITGELFF	TGTGCCAGCAGACAGGGGATCACCGGGGAGCTGTTTTTT
NA	TRBV19	NA	TRBJ1-2	CASSAGGPNYGYTF	TGTGCCAGTAGTGCGGGGGGCCCAAACTATGGCTACACCTTC
NA	TRBV12-3/TRBV12-4	NA	TRBJ1-1	CASSLRPGTEAFF	TGTGCCAGCAGTTTAAGGCCAGGGACTGAAGCTTTCTTT
NA	TRBV3-1/TRBV3-2	TRBD2	TRBJ2-1	CASSLGLAGQNNEQFF	TGTGCCAGCAGCCTCGGACTAGCGGGCCAGAACAATGAGCAGTTCTTC
few	TRBV19	NA	TRBJ1-1	CASSSGRYANTEAFF	TGTGCCAGTAGTTCCGGCAGGTACGCGAACACTGAAGCTTTCTTT
NA	TRBV19	NA	TRBJ2-5	CASSLAGVETQYF	TGTGCCAGTAGTCTAGCAGGGGTCGAGACCCAGTACTTC
few	TRBV2	NA	TRBJ1-5	CASGEGNGNQPQHF	TGTGCCAGCGGGGAGGGAAACGGCAATCAGCCCCAGCATTTT
NA	TRBV27	TRBD1	TRBJ1-5	CASSLRAGGDRNQPQHF	TGTGCCAGCAGTCTCCGGGCAGGGGGTGATCGCAATCAGCCCCAGCATTTT
NA	TRBV10-3	TRBD1	TRBJ1-2	CATHAGTGSGYTF	TGTGCCACTCATGCCGGGACAGGCAGTGGCTACACCTTC
NA	TRBV5-1	TRBD1	TRBJ2-7	CASRSGTGSYEQYF	TGCGCCAGCAGATCCGGGACAGGGTCCTACGAGCAGTACTTC
NA	TRBV4-1	NA	TRBJ1-4	CASSQTEGREKLFF	TGCGCCAGCAGCCAGACTGAGGGTCGGGAAAAACTGTTTTTT
NA	TRBV19	NA	TRBJ1-6	CASSGTGAFNSPLHF	TGTGCCAGTAGTGGTACAGGCGCCTTTAATTCACCCCTCCACTTT
NA	TRBV28	NA	TRBJ2-7	CASSSQGLRHEQYF	TGTGCCAGCAGTTCGCAGGGTCTTCGGCACGAGCAGTACTTC
few	TRBV5-4	NA	TRBJ1-6	CASSLAGGSPLHF	TGTGCCAGCAGCTTGGCCGGCGGGTCACCCCTCCACTTT
NA	TRBV7-2	NA	TRBJ2-4	CASSFSARGVAKNIQYF	TGTGCCAGCAGCTTCTCCGCCAGGGGAGTAGCCAAAAACATTCAGTACTTC
NA	TRBV5-1	NA	TRBJ2-7	CASSLSGGEQYF	TGCGCCAGCAGCTTGAGCGGTGGCGAGCAGTACTTC
once	TRBV2	TRBD2	TRBJ2-3	CASNTPGLAGYTQYF	TGTGCCAGCAATACACCGGGACTAGCGGGCTATACGCAGTATTTT
NA	TRBV3-1/TRBV3-2	TRBD2	TRBJ2-3	CASSLRGGPDTQYF	TGTGCCAGCAGTCTTCGGGGGGGCCCAGATACGCAGTATTTT
NA	TRBV19	NA	TRBJ2-5	CASSMGGETQYF	TGTGCCAGTAGTATGGGCGGGGAGACCCAGTACTTC
NA	TRBV7-9	TRBD2	TRBJ2-3	CASSQTSGSTDTQYF	TGTGCCAGCAGCCAAACTAGCGGGAGCACAGATACGCAGTATTTT
NA	TRBV6-5	TRBD1	TRBJ1-1	CASRSQGALTEAFF	TGTGCCAGCAGGTCACAGGGGGCGCTGACTGAAGCTTTCTTT
NA	TRBV5-1	TRBD2	TRBJ2-5	CASRGAGGKETQYF	TGCGCCAGCAGGGGAGCGGGGGGTAAGGAGACCCAGTACTTC
NA	TRBV13	NA	TRBJ1-3	CASSYSSGNTIYF	TGTGCCAGCAGCTACAGCTCTGGAAACACCATATATTTT